The rows below give T cell receptor beta chains drawn from one sample of a study of T cell responses to AZD1222 COVID-19 vaccine. Repertoires were generated with immunoSEQ multiplex PCR, while TCRdb's copy carries only in-frame clones and drops some. The sample shows 75,000 to 100,000 clones, 90% of them seen only once. The sample consisted of peripheral blood, taken on day 0 of AZD1222 vaccination. All receptors derive from an adult in good health. Each CDR3 is given with its conserved first and last residue. The D gene is left open where the match is weak. Clone size is shown for a subset of rows, as once, few, many or a class of expanded clone.

NA	NA	TRBJ2-7	TRBV7-8	TGTGCCAGCAGCTCCCGATCCTCGGGCCACGAGCAGTACTTC	CASSSRSSGHEQYF
NA	NA	TRBJ1-1	TRBV12-5	TGTGCTAGTGGCCTGACACCTACTACCGAAGCTTTCTTT	CASGLTPTTEAFF
NA	NA	TRBJ2-7	TRBV7-9	TGTGCCAGCCGAGGCCTTCCCCCCTACGAGCAGTACTTC	CASRGLPPYEQYF
TRBD1	NA	TRBJ2-6	TRBV18	TGTGCCAGCTCGCTCCGGGACAGGATGCCTGGGGCCAACGTCCTGACTTTC	CASSLRDRMPGANVLTF
NA	NA	TRBJ2-2	TRBV11-3	TGTGCCAGCAGCTTGGGGGCCAACGGGGAGCTGTTTTTT	CASSLGANGELFF
NA	NA	TRBJ2-4	TRBV4-3	TGCGCCAGCAGCCAATCCAGGAGGGAAAACATTCAGTACTTC	CASSQSRRENIQYF
NA	NA	TRBJ1-4	TRBV3-1/TRBV3-2	TGTGCCAGCAGCCAAGAGTGGCGGGTAGGCAATGAAAAACTGTTTTTT	CASSQEWRVGNEKLFF
NA	NA	TRBJ2-2	TRBV9	TGTGCCAGCAGCGTTGGGACGGGGTTGGGGGAGCTGTTTTTT	CASSVGTGLGELFF
NA	NA	TRBJ1-6	TRBV7-8	TGTGCCAGCAGCCCCCTGGGACTAGCTAATTCACCCCTCCACTTT	CASSPLGLANSPLHF
TRBD1	NA	TRBJ1-2	TRBV6-5	TGTGCCAGCAGTTTAGGGGACAGAAACTATGGCTACACCTTC	CASSLGDRNYGYTF
NA	few	TRBJ2-1	TRBV5-4	TGTGCCAGCAGCCAGACTAGGAACAATGAGCAGTTCTTC	CASSQTRNNEQFF
TRBD1	NA	TRBJ1-5	TRBV20-1	TGCAGAGGGACAGTAGATCAGCCCCAGCATTTT	CRGTVDQPQHF
TRBD2	few	TRBJ2-3	TRBV7-9	TGTGCCAGCAGCCCAAAGAGACTAGCGGGGGGCCTAGATACGCAGTATTTT	CASSPKRLAGGLDTQYF
NA	NA	TRBJ1-1	TRBV5-4	TGTGCCAGCAGCGATGAGCTAATGAGGACTGAAGCTTTCTTT	CASSDELMRTEAFF
TRBD2	NA	TRBJ2-3	TRBV27	TGTGCCAGCAGCCCCCTCGGCACTAGCGGGGGGGGCGATACGCAGTATTTT	CASSPLGTSGGGDTQYF
TRBD1	once	TRBJ2-2	TRBV6-5	TGTGCCAGCAGATTGGACAGGAGCAACACCGGGGAGCTGTTTTTT	CASRLDRSNTGELFF
NA	NA	TRBJ1-4	TRBV25-1	TGTGCCAGCAGTCCAACAGGGATGGCTAATGAAAAACTGTTTTTT	CASSPTGMANEKLFF
NA	NA	TRBJ2-5	TRBV2	TGTGCCAGCAGTGTACTATTGCAAGAGACCCAGTACTTC	CASSVLLQETQYF
TRBD2	NA	TRBJ2-3	TRBV9	TGTGCCAGCAGCGTACTAGCGGGAGCTAGCACAGATACGCAGTATTTT	CASSVLAGASTDTQYF
NA	once	TRBJ1-3	TRBV28	TGTGCCAGCAGTGGACTAGGAGCTGACTGGGGGGGAAACACCATATATTTT	CASSGLGADWGGNTIYF
NA	few	TRBJ1-5	TRBV2	TGTGCCAGCAGTGCGTGGACAGCGGGCCAGCCCCAGCATTTT	CASSAWTAGQPQHF
NA	NA	TRBJ1-2	TRBV3-1/TRBV3-2	TGTGCCAGCAGCCATCTGGGAAATAACTATGGCTACACCTTC	CASSHLGNNYGYTF
NA	NA	TRBJ2-3	TRBV3-1/TRBV3-2	TGTGCCAGCAGCCCAAGGGGGTTTGGCACAGATACGCAGTATTTT	CASSPRGFGTDTQYF
TRBD1	NA	TRBJ1-2	TRBV15	TGTGCCACCAGCAAGACAGGGGGATTTAACTATGGCTACACCTTC	CATSKTGGFNYGYTF
TRBD1	NA	TRBJ1-5	TRBV6-5	TGTGCCAGCAGTTTGACAGGGTCCCTCAATCAGCCCCAGCATTTT	CASSLTGSLNQPQHF
TRBD1	NA	TRBJ1-5	TRBV30	TGTGCCTGGAGTACAAAAAGAGGGGGCACGGGCAATCAGCCCCAGCATTTT	CAWSTKRGGTGNQPQHF
TRBD1	NA	TRBJ1-1	TRBV6-5	TGTGCCAGCAGGCTCGGACAGGGAAACACTGAAGCTTTCTTT	CASRLGQGNTEAFF
NA	NA	TRBJ2-1	TRBV20-1	TGCAGTGCTGCCCTCCACAATGAGCAGTTCTTC	CSAALHNEQFF
TRBD2	once	TRBJ2-3	TRBV4-2	TGTGCCAGCAGCCCGGGTGGTAGCGGGGGTATCACAGATACGCAGTATTTT	CASSPGGSGGITDTQYF
NA	NA	TRBJ2-3	TRBV24-1	TGTGCCACCAGCGGGGGCGCAGATACGCAGTATTTT	CATSGGADTQYF
NA	NA	TRBJ1-1	TRBV6-6	TGTGCCAGCAGTTACTCGGTTAAGGGGAACACTGAAGCTTTCTTT	CASSYSVKGNTEAFF
NA	once	TRBJ1-2	TRBV6-6	TGTGCCAGCACGGACCGATCCTATGGCTACACCTTC	CASTDRSYGYTF
NA	NA	TRBJ1-2	TRBV4-3	TGCGCCAGCAGCCGTTTAACAGGGTTAGGCTATGGCTACACCTTC	CASSRLTGLGYGYTF
NA	NA	TRBJ1-2	TRBV7-9	TGTGCCAGCAGCTTAGTCAACTATGGCTACACCTTC	CASSLVNYGYTF
NA	NA	TRBJ2-7	TRBV14	TGTGCCAGCAGCCACCTTTCAGCCAGAGCCACCTACGAGCAGTACTTC	CASSHLSARATYEQYF
NA	once	TRBJ2-3	TRBV7-2	TGTGCCAGCAGCTTCGGGCCAAGCACAGATACGCAGTATTTT	CASSFGPSTDTQYF
NA	NA	TRBJ1-3	TRBV3-1/TRBV3-2	TGTGCCAGTGCAGGGGAACTCTCTGGAAACACCATATATTTT	CASAGELSGNTIYF
NA	few	TRBJ1-2	TRBV5-1	TGCGCCAGCAGCTTGGTGAGGGGCCTCACCGACCAATCTAACTATGGCTACACCTTC	CASSLVRGLTDQSNYGYTF
NA	NA	TRBJ1-2	TRBV5-6	TGTGCCAGCACCTGGGCGGGCTATGGCTACACCTTC	CASTWAGYGYTF
TRBD1	NA	TRBJ2-2	TRBV29-1	TGCAGCGTGGACAGGGGAGGGACCGGGGAGCTGTTTTTT	CSVDRGGTGELFF
NA	NA	TRBJ2-1	TRBV6-5	TGTGCCACTGTAATGCGGAACCCCGAGCAGTTCTTC	CATVMRNPEQFF
NA	NA	TRBJ1-2	TRBV6-5	TGTGCCAGCAGTTACTCAGGACGGAGAGACTATGGCTACACCTTC	CASSYSGRRDYGYTF
NA	NA	TRBJ2-1	TRBV29-1	TGCAGCGCTGCAACAGGGTCGAATGAGCAGTTCTTC	CSAATGSNEQFF
NA	NA	TRBJ2-5	TRBV19	TGTGCCAGTGGTCAGTTTGGGGAGGAATTATCCCAAGAGACCCAGTACTTC	CASGQFGEELSQETQYF
NA	NA	TRBJ1-1	TRBV11-2	TGTGCCAGCAGCTTCACTGGGGAGAACACTGAAGCTTTCTTT	CASSFTGENTEAFF
TRBD1	NA	TRBJ2-7	TRBV4-3	TGCGCCAGCAGCCCTAAACTCCGGGACAGGGGGTACGAGCAGTACTTC	CASSPKLRDRGYEQYF
NA	NA	TRBJ2-1	TRBV19	TGTGCCAGTAGTATAGAGTCGGGGTCACCTTACAATGAGCAGTTCTTC	CASSIESGSPYNEQFF
NA	once	TRBJ1-3	TRBV15	TGTGCCACCAGCAGAGATCTCGACAACTCTGGAAACACCATATATTTT	CATSRDLDNSGNTIYF
NA	NA	TRBJ1-2	TRBV7-2	TGTGCCAGCAGCTTATATAACTATGGCTACACCTTC	CASSLYNYGYTF
NA	NA	TRBJ1-3	TRBV3-1/TRBV3-2	TGTGCCAGCAGTACCAGGGAGGGGAACACCATATATTTT	CASSTREGNTIYF
NA	NA	TRBJ2-3	TRBV7-3	TGTGCCAGCAGCTCACAGGGTGGAAGCACAGATACGCAGTATTTT	CASSSQGGSTDTQYF
NA	NA	TRBJ1-6	TRBV14	TGTGCCAGCAGCCATCTAGACAGACCCCTCCACTTT	CASSHLDRPLHF
NA	NA	TRBJ2-7	TRBV5-8	TGTGCCAGCACCCACGGGGATCTAGTGAGGTACGAGCAGTACTTC	CASTHGDLVRYEQYF
NA	NA	TRBJ2-7	TRBV14	TGTGCCAGCAGCCAAGGGTTGCAGATCTACGAGCAGTACTTC	CASSQGLQIYEQYF